This T cell receptor (beta chain) originates from a study of blood T cell repertoires in COVID-19. Participants, about 18 to 90 years old, spanned around 25 US areas. The table came from immunoSEQ multiplex PCR; TCRdb's copy has only in-frame clones and leaves some out. In the table there are nearly 350,000 clones, roughly 90% of which are singletons. Between the trimmed V and J ends, which lost 3 bases and 4 bases, there was a span of 10 bases. The length of the CDR3 is 14 residues. Germline V gene sequence: CDR1 MNHEY, CDR2 SMNVEV (reference sequence). Sequencing was performed on PBMCs or T cells enriched from blood (not recorded which). The TCR sequence derives from a young woman who had recovered from COVID-19. The V and J genes are TRBV27 and TRBJ1-5; no clear D gene. CDR3 sequence reads: CASSLERANQPQHF. The CDR3 DNA reads TGTGCCAGCAGTTTGGAGAGGGCGAATCAGCCCCAGCATTTT.